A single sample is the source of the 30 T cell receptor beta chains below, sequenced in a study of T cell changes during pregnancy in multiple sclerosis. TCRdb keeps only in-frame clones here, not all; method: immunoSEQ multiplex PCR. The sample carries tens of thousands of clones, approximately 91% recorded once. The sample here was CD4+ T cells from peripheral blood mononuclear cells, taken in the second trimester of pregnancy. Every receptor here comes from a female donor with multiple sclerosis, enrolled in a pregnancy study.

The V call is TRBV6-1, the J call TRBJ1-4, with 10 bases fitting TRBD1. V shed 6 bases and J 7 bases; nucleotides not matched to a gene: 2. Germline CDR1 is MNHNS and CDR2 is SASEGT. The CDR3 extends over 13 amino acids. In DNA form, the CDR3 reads TGTGCCAGCAGAGGGACAGGGGTTGAAAAACTGTTTTTT. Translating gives CASRGTGVEKLFF.

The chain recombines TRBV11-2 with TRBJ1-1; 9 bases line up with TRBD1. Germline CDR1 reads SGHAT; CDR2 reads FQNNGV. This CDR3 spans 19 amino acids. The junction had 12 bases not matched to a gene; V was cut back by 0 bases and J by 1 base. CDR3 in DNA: TGTGCCAGCAGCTTAGAAAACCTCCGGGACAGGGTCTGGAACACTGAAGCTTTCTTT. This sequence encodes CASSLENLRDRVWNTEAFF.

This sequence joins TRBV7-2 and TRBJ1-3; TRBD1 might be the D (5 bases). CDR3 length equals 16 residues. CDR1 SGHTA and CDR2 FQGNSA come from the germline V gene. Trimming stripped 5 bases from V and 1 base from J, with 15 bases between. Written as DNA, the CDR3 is TGTGCCAGCAGCCATTCGGGGACTGTATCTGGAAACACCATATATTTT. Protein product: CASSHSGTVSGNTIYF.

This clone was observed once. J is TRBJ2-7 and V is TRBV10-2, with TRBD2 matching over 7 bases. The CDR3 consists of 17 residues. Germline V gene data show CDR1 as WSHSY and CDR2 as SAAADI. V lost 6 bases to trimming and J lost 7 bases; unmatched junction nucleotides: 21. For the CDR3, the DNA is TGCGCCAGCAGCCAAAACCCCGGGATAGCGGGTCGGTTGGAGCAGTACTTC. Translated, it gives CASSQNPGIAGRLEQYF.

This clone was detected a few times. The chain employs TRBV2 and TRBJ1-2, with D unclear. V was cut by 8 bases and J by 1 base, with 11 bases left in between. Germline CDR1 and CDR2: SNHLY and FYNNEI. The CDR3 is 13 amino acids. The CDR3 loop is CASDGGLNYGYTF. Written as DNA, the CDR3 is TGTGCCAGCGACGGCGGGCTTAACTATGGCTACACCTTC.

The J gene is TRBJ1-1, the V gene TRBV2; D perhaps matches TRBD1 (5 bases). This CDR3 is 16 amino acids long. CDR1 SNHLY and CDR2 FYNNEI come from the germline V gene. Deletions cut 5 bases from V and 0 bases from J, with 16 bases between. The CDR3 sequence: CASSSRPGGVNTEAFF. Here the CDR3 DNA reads TGTGCCAGCAGTTCCCGTCCGGGGGGGGTGAACACTGAAGCTTTCTTT.

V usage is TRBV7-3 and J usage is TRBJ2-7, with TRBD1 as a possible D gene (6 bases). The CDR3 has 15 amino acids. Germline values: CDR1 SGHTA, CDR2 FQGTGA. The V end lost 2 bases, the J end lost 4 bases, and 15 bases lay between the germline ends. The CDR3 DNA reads TGTGCCAGCAGCTTACGGGCAGGGGTGGAGTACGAGCAGTACTTC. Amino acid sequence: CASSLRAGVEYEQYF.

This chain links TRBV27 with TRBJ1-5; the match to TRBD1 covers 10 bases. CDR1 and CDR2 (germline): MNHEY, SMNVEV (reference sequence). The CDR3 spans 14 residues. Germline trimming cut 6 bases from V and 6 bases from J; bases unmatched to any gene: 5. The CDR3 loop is CASRGQGTRQPQHF. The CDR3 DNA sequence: TGTGCCAGCAGGGGACAGGGGACGCGTCAGCCCCAGCATTTT.

CDR3 DNA: TGTGCCAGCAGCGCGAGACCCGGTAGCCGGGACAGGGGGCTAGAGACCCAGTACTTC. It encodes CASSARPGSRDRGLETQYF. The V and J genes are TRBV21-1 and TRBJ2-5; the table's D call, TRBD1, has no DNA check behind it. TRBV21-1 is an annotated pseudogene. The CDR3 sequence is 19 residues long.

CDR3 in DNA: TGTGCCAGCAGCACACTGCAGGGAGGAGTCAATGAGCAGTTCTTC. Its translation is CASSTLQGGVNEQFF. This chain uses TRBV9 with TRBJ2-1; weak D call: TRBD2 (6 bases). The CDR3 spans 15 residues. Germline V gene data show CDR1 as SGDLS and CDR2 as YYNGEE. Trimming left V 4 bases short and J 6 bases short, with 17 bases between. The whole variable domain, filled in from reference TRBV9 and TRBJ2-1, reads DSGVTQTPKHLITATGQRVTLRCSPRSGDLSVYWYQQSLDQGLQFLIQYYNGEERAKGNILERFSAQQFPDLHSELNLSSLELGDSALYFCASSTLQGGVNEQFFGPGTRLTVL.

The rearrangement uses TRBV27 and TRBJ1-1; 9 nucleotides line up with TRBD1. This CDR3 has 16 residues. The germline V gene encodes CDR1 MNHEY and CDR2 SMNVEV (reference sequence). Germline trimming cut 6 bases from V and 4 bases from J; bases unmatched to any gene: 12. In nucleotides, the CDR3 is TGTGCCAGCAGGGTGGACAGGGGTATGGGTGGCACTGAAGCTTTCTTT. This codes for CASRVDRGMGGTEAFF.

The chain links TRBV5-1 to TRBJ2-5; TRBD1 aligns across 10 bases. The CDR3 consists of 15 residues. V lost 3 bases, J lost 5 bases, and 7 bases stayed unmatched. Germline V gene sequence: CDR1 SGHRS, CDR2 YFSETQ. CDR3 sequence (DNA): TGCGCCAGCAGCTCGGAGACAGGGGGCGCGGAGACCCAGTACTTC. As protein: CASSSETGGAETQYF. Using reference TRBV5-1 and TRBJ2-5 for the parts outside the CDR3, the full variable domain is KAGVTQTPRYLIKTRGQQVTLSCSPISGHRSVSWYQQTPGQGLQFLFEYFSETQRNKGNFPGRFSGRQFSNSRSEMNVSTLELGDSALYLCASSSETGGAETQYFGPGTRLLVL.

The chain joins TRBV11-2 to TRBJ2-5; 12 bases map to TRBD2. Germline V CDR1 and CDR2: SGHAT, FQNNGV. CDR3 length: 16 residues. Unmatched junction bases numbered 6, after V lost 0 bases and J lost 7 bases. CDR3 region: CASSLELAGGFGTQYF. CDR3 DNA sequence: TGTGCCAGCAGCTTAGAACTAGCGGGAGGCTTCGGGACCCAGTACTTC.

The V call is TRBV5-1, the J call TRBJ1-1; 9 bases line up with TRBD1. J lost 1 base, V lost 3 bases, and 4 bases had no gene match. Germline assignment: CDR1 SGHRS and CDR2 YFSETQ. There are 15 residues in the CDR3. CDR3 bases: TGCGCCAGCAGCTCGGACAGGGGTGAGAACACTGAAGCTTTCTTT. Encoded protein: CASSSDRGENTEAFF.

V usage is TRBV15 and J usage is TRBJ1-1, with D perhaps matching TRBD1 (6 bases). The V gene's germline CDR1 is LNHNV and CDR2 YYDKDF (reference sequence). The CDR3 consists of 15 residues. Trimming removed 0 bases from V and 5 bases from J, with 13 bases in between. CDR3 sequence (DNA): TGTGCCACCAGCAGAGATTTGGGGGCAGGGACTGAAGCTTTCTTT. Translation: CATSRDLGAGTEAFF. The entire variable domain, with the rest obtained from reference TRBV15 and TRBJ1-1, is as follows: DAMVIQNPRYQVTQFGKPVTLSCSQTLNHNVMYWYQQKSSQAPKLLFHYYDKDFNNEADTPDNFQSRRPNTSFCFLDIRSPGLGDTAMYLCATSRDLGAGTEAFFGQGTRLTVV.

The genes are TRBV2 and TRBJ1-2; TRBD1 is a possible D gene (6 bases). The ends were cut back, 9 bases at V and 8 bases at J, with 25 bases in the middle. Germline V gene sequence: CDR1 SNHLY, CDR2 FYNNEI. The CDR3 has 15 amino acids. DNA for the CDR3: TGTGCCAGATCGGAAGTGACACAGGGAGCCAGAGGCTACACCTTC. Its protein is CARSEVTQGARGYTF.

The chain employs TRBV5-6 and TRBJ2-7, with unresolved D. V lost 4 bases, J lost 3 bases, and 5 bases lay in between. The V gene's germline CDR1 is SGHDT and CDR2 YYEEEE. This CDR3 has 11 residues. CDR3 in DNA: TGTGCCAGCAGCACGGGCTACGAGCAGTACTTC. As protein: CASSTGYEQYF.

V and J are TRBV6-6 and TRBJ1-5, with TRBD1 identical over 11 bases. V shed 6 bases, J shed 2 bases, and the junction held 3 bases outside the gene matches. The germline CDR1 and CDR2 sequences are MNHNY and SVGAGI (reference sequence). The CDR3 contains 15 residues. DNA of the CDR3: TGTGCCAGCAGCCCGGGACAGGGGGGCAATCAGCCCCAGCATTTT. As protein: CASSPGQGGNQPQHF.

CDR3 sequence: CASSRVNYGYTF. CDR3 coding DNA: TGTGCCAGCAGCAGGGTTAACTATGGCTACACCTTC. The chain links TRBV28 to TRBJ1-2; D may be TRBD1 (5 bases). Trimming shortened V by 6 bases and J by 1 base, and 6 bases separated the two germline ends. The germline V gene has CDR1 MDHEN and CDR2 SYDVKM. This CDR3 has 12 amino acids.

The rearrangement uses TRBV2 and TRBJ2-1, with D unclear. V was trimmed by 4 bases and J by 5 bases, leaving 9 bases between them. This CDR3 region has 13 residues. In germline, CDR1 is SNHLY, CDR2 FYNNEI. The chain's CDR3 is CASSAVGDNEQFF. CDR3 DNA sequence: TGTGCCAGCAGTGCGGTTGGAGACAATGAGCAGTTCTTC.

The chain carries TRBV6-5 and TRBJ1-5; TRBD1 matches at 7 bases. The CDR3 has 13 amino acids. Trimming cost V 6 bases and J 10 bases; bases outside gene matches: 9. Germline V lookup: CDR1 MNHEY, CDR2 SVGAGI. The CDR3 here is CASRPGTERPQHF. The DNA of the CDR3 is TGTGCCAGCAGACCCGGGACAGAGCGTCCCCAGCATTTT.

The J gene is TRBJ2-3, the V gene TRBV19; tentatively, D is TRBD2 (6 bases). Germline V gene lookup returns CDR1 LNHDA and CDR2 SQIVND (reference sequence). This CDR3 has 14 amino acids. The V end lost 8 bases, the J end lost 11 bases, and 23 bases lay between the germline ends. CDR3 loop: CASAREQRLLGQYF. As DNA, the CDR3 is TGTGCCAGTGCCCGGGAGCAGAGACTATTGGGGCAGTATTTT.

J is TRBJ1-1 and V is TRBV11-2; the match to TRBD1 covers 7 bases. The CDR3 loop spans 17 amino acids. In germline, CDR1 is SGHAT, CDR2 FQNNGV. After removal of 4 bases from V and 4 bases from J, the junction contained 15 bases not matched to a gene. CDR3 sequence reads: CASSSPGQKVGGTEAFF. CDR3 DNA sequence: TGTGCCAGCAGCTCACCGGGACAGAAGGTAGGGGGCACTGAAGCTTTCTTT.

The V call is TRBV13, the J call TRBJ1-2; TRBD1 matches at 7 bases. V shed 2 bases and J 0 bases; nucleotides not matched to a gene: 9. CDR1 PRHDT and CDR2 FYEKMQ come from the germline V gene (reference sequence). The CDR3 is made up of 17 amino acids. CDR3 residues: CASSLPGTAISNYGYTF. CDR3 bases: TGTGCCAGCAGCTTACCCGGGACAGCTATCTCTAACTATGGCTACACCTTC.

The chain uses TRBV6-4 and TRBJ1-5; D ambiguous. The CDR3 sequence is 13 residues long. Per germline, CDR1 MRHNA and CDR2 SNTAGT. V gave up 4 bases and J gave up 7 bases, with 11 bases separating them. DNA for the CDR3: TGTGCCAGCAGTGCGGAGGAGAACCAGCCCCAGCATTTT. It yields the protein CASSAEENQPQHF.

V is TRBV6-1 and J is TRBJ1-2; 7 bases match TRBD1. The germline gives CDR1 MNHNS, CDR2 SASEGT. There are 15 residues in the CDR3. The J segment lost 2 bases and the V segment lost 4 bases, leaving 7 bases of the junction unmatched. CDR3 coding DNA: TGTGCCAGCAGTGCCACCGAGACAGGGAACTATGGCTACACCTTC. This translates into CASSATETGNYGYTF.

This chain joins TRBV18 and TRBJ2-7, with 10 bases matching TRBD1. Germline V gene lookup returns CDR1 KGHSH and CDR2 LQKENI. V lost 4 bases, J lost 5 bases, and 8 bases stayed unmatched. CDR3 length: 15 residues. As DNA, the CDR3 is TGTGCCAGCTCACAACCCGGGACAGGGGAAAACGAGCAGTACTTC. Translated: CASSQPGTGENEQYF.

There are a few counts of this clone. The CDR3 DNA reads as TGTGCCACCCAGAGAGGTTTACACACTGAAGCTTTCTTT. It translates to CATQRGLHTEAFF. The chain combines TRBV2 with TRBJ1-1; D is undetermined. In germline, CDR1 is SNHLY, CDR2 FYNNEI. The CDR3 is 13 residues long. V was shortened by 10 bases and J by 3 bases, with 15 bases between the two germline ends.

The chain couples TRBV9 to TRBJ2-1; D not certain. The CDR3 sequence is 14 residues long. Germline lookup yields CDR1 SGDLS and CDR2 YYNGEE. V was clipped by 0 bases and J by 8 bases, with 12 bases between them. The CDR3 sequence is CASSVVTPSHEQFF. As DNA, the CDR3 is TGTGCCAGCAGCGTAGTTACTCCCTCGCATGAGCAGTTCTTC.

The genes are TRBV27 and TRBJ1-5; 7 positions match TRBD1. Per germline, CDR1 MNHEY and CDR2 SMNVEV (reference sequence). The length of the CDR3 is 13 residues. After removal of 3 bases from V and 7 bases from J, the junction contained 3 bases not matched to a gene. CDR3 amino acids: CASSFDRDQPQHF. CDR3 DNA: TGTGCCAGCAGTTTTGACAGGGACCAGCCCCAGCATTTT.